This T cell receptor beta chain was obtained from a study of blood T cell repertoires in COVID-19. Germline V CDR1 and CDR2: SGHAT, FQNNGV. V trimming: 5 bases; J trimming: 2 bases; junction bases outside the gene matches: 5. This CDR3 comprises 14 residues. Original processing notes: From reference gene primer amplification, estimates of nucleated cell counts were derived. Profiled with immunoSEQ multiplex PCR; TCRdb holds only in-frame clones, not every one. That table furnishes V, J and clone size, whereas the DNA furnished D and trimming. The data contain 95,000 to 150,000 clones, 70% to 85% of them singletons.

The TCR sequence derives from a woman aged 70-85 years with acute or convalescent COVID-19. Sequenced sample: peripheral blood. V usage is TRBV11-2 and J usage is TRBJ2-7; 8 nucleotides align to TRBD1. CDR3 nucleotides: TGTGCCAGCAGCACGGACAGGGCTGCCTACGAGCAGTACTTC. The encoded protein is CASSTDRAAYEQYF.